This TCR beta chain comes out of a study of shared clonotypes between healthy human individuals (dated by TCRdb to 2020 to 2022). Regarding the study in general: A couple of women and a few men aged 18 to 49 years were included in the cohort. To increase sequencing depth and limit assay-specific biases, different laboratories used diverse techniques to prepare libraries and sequence TCR repertoires. Between about 0.85 and 10 billion PBMCs per donor were obtained by leukapheresis. Per donor, three plates each were used for CD4 naive and CD4 memory, two for CD8 naive, and one for CD8 memory. To estimate repertoire size and how much clonotypes are shared between individuals, the study performed deep sequencing of blood TCR repertoires from a handful of healthy adults.

The donors were healthy, HIV-negative adults with no recently reported acute infections or vaccinations. Only Caucasian adults living in Nashville, Tennessee, USA were represented among the donors. CD4+ T cells were enriched through magnetic negative selection, after which naive cells were positively selected on CD45RA and the remaining negative fraction served as the memory subset. Blood was obtained by leukapheresis, after which PBMCs were separated by Ficoll-Histopaque density gradient centrifugation and cryopreserved in liquid nitrogen vapor phase. Analytical flow cytometry was used to check the purity and quantity of every magnetically sorted T cell population. Genomic DNA was isolated from every sorted fraction and measured by UV absorbance on a Nanodrop 2000c. TCR CDR3 regions were amplified from genomic DNA by multiplex PCR using the deep immunoSEQ assay. For each cell subset, the extracted genomic DNA was distributed evenly across all wells of several immunoSEQ 96-well plates, and each plate served as one replicate. For sorted subsets, each replicate PCR was loaded with around 200 ng genomic DNA, equivalent to about 30,000 T cell genomes. The purified libraries were quantified using a Qubit 3.0 fluorometer, sized with a Bioanalyzer 2100, and then quantified again using the KAPA Library Quantification kit. Each immunoSEQ 96-well plate was sequenced on its own single-read 150-cycle Illumina NextSeq 550 flow cell. Turning to the authors' computational methods: Because only junctional sequences without quality scores were contained in the immunoSEQ output, filtering matching that applied to full-length reads could not be performed. To assign V/J genes and CDR3, sequences were annotated using PyIR, a Python wrapper for IgBLAST v1.9, with IMGT germline references. Reads were filtered out if the reads had weak V/J assignments (E-value above 1e-6), no CDR3, stop codons, out-of-frame junctions, or ambiguous translated residues. V3J clonotypes were defined as sequences sharing an identical inferred V gene, J gene, and CDR3 amino acid sequence. Percentage overlap between repertoires was calculated by dividing the number of shared unique clonotypes by the size of the smaller repertoire. Repertoire richness was assessed with RTK rarefaction, the Chao1 estimator, and Recon v2.1 estimates of unobserved clonotypes. Generation probabilities were computed with OLGA for all TCRbeta clonotypes obtained by the gDNA method from a few donors. The table comes from immuneACCESS by way of TCRdb, which keeps in-frame sequences with V and J called. Part of the clones is missing from these tables; in studies checked, under half for an unresolved V gene and the rest for unknown reasons. D and trimming come from the DNA, and the V and J calls and clone size come from that table. Recorded for this sample are approximately 2.1 million clones; approximately 93% of them occurred a single time. In total, the top ten clones hold 0.3% to 0.4% of the sample.

This clone was counted once. Its specific antigen is unknown. Per-base qualities were not stored, and no clone one base away is much larger. What the work shows at the level of the full study, not this receptor alone: Naive subsets generally had larger estimated clonotype richness than memory subsets. Sharing across a few donors was observed for around 5% of naive CD4, about 3.2% of naive CD8, 2% to 2.5% of memory CD4, and roughly 0.43% of memory CD8 clonotypes. Sampling was limited to blood, and TCR repertoires in tissue likely differ from TCR repertoires in blood. Based on pairwise subsampling, the degree of clonotype sharing among donors was expected to be affected by sequencing depth. Compared with non-shared clonotypes, clonotypes shared by all four sorted-subset donors had higher generation probabilities. Because the study included a small number of donors, the genetic and exposure-history diversity represented was limited. Rarefaction of sorted-subset datasets indicated incomplete sequencing despite the large sequencing depth.

The junction carries 9 bases between V and J, which are trimmed by 5 bases and 5 bases respectively. The CDR3 sequence holds 12 residues, the cysteine and phenylalanine included. Of the read, only the CDR3 DNA is kept; its 36 bases are in frame from base 1. Taken from the germline V gene, the CDR1 and CDR2 loops are MNHNS and SASEGT. Input material: naive CD4+ T cells from PBMCs. The cell subset or site label, read with the paper, signifies: CD45RA+ positively selected. The sequence joins TRBV6-1 to TRBJ2-5; too little of a D gene remains to name it. The TCR sequence derives from a young man in good health. Some clones in this sample may be carry-over from other donors' samples. The sequenced DNA: TGTGCCAGCAGTCAACTCGGGGAGACCCAGTACTTC. It encodes CASSQLGETQYF.